The clone carrying this TCR beta chain was observed a few times. Its target is not known. The germline V and J ends were trimmed by 2 bases and 1 base, with 10 bases remaining between them. Germline V gene lookup returns CDR1 SGHNT and CDR2 YYREEE (reference sequence). The CDR3 has 15 residues. Reverse transcribing all isolated RNA meant expressed TCRB transcripts were sequenced. Only in-frame clones appear in the TCRdb table, and some are missing; sequencing was by immunoSEQ multiplex PCR. The sample lists about 740,000 clones, under 15% seen once, with 0.022% in the top ten. These data belong to a study of beta chain features in type 1 diabetes. Background on the study: Cell yields, gender and age were comparable in patients and healthy donors.

CD4+ naive, central memory, regulatory and stem cell-like memory subsets were isolated by sorting on CD45RO/CCR7/CD25/CD127/CD95/CD27. Broader study findings: In all four CD4+ subsets, TCRB CDR3 length was significantly, moderately reduced in type 1 diabetes.

The V call is TRBV5-4, the J call TRBJ2-1; no firm D call. The sequence was obtained from a man between 18 and 29 years old with type 1 diabetes. The sequencing sample was made of naive CD4+ T cells from blood. This chain's CDR3 is CASSLGLGSYNEQFF. The CDR3 DNA is TGTGCCAGCAGCTTAGGGCTGGGATCCTACAATGAGCAGTTCTTC. The whole variable domain, filled in from reference TRBV5-4 and TRBJ2-1, reads ETGVTQSPTHLIKTRGQQVTLRCSSQSGHNTVSWYQQALGQGPQFIFQYYREEENGRGNFPPRFSGLQFPNYSSELNVNALELDDSALYLCASSLGLGSYNEQFFGPGTRLTVL.